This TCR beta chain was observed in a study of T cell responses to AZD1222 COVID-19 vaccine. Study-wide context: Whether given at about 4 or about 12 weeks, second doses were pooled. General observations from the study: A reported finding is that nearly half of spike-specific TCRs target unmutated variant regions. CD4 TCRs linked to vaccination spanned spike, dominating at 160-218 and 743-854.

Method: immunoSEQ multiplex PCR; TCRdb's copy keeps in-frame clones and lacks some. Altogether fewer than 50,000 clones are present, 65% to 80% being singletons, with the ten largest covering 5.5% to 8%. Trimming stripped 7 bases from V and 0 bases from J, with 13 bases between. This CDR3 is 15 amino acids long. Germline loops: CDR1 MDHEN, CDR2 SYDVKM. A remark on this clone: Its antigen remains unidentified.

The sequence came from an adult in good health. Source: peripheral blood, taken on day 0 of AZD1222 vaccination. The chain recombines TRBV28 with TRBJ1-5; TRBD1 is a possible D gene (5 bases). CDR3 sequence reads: CASTRGDYSNQPQHF. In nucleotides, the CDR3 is TGTGCCAGCACCCGGGGGGATTATAGCAATCAGCCCCAGCATTTT.